Listed below are T cell receptor beta chains from one sample, sequenced in a study of blood T cell repertoires in COVID-19. Sequenced by immunoSEQ multiplex PCR; TCRdb stores in-frame clones only, minus some. The sample has fewer than 50,000 clones; approximately 90% are singletons. Input material: peripheral blood. All receptors come from a man between 50 and 59 years old with COVID-19, enrolled during active disease. CDR3s include the opening cysteine and the closing phenylalanine or tryptophan. The D gene is left open where the match is weak. Only part of the rows carry a size: once, few, many, or a class if the clone is expanded.

>16|NA|TRBJ2-3|TRBD2|TRBV10-1
TGCGCCAGCAGTGGAGGGACTAGTTCTCCCACACAGGCGCAGTATTTT
CASSGGTSSPTQAQYF
>16|NA|TRBJ2-3|NA|TRBV30
TGTGCCTGGAGTGAAAGACAGAAAGCTAGCACAGATACGCAGTATTTT
CAWSERQKASTDTQYF
>16|few|TRBJ1-5|NA|TRBV24-1
TGTGCCACCAGTGCCTCCAGGGATGGAAGCAATCAGCCCCAGCATTTT
CATSASRDGSNQPQHF
>15|NA|TRBJ1-2|TRBD1|TRBV16
TGTGCCAGCAGCCAGCAGCCGACAGGGGACTATGGCTACACCTTC
CASSQQPTGDYGYTF
>17|NA|TRBJ2-1|TRBD2|TRBV5-8
TGTGCCAGCAGCTTCGACACTAGCGGGAGAGGGAACAATGAGCAGTTCTTC
CASSFDTSGRGNNEQFF
>14|NA|TRBJ1-1|NA|TRBV30
TGTGCCTGGACACGAAGCTCCTGGGAGACTGAAGCTTTCTTT
CAWTRSSWETEAFF
>14|NA|TRBJ1-6|NA|TRBV27
TGTGCCAGCAGTTCCTGGACGGGGAGTTCACCCCTCCACTTT
CASSSWTGSSPLHF
>14|NA|TRBJ2-1|NA|TRBV5-4
TGTGCCAGCAGCTGGGGGGAGAATACCGCCGAGCAGTTCTTC
CASSWGENTAEQFF
>14|NA|TRBJ2-5|NA|TRBV4-1
TGCGCCAGCAGCCCCACGGTGATGACTAGATCCCAGTACTTC
CASSPTVMTRSQYF
>16|NA|TRBJ2-7|NA|TRBV5-1
TGCGCCAGCAGCTTAACCAGCGGAAGCTTCTCCTACGAGCAGTACTTC
CASSLTSGSFSYEQYF
>16|once|TRBJ2-3|TRBD2|TRBV5-4
TGTGCCAGCAGCCTAGGGACTAGCGACCGCACAGATACGCAGTATTTT
CASSLGTSDRTDTQYF
>11|once|TRBJ2-3|NA|TRBV24-1
TGTGCCACAGGGGCGGCAGATACGCAGTATTTT
CATGAADTQYF
>16|NA|TRBJ1-6|TRBD1|TRBV30
TGTGCCTGGACCGGGACAGCCGCGGCCTATAATTCACCCCTCCACTTT
CAWTGTAAAYNSPLHF
>15|few|TRBJ2-7|TRBD2|TRBV5-1
TGCGCCAGCAGCTTGGAACTAGCGGTCTCCTACGAGCAGTACTTC
CASSLELAVSYEQYF
>13|once|TRBJ1-2|NA|TRBV29-1
TGCAGCGGCTACGGGGGGTCTAACTATGGCTACACCTTC
CSGYGGSNYGYTF
>17|NA|TRBJ1-1|NA|TRBV19
TGTGCCAGTAGTACCTCCGCTTATATCCGGGTGAACACTGAAGCTTTCTTT
CASSTSAYIRVNTEAFF
>16|NA|TRBJ2-3|TRBD2|TRBV18
TGTGCCAGCTCGCCTCTAGCGGGATGGGGCACAGATACGCAGTATTTT
CASSPLAGWGTDTQYF
>15|NA|TRBJ1-2|NA|TRBV5-6
TGTGCCAGCAGCCCATTCACAGGGATTAACTATGGCTACACCTTC
CASSPFTGINYGYTF
>14|NA|TRBJ2-3|NA|TRBV4-1
TGCGCCAGCAGGGAACGGGGGAGTACAGATACGCAGTATTTT
CASRERGSTDTQYF
>14|NA|TRBJ2-7|TRBD2|TRBV5-1
TGCGCCAGCAGCTTGGATGGGACTAGCGACGAGCAGTACTTC
CASSLDGTSDEQYF
>15|NA|TRBJ1-5|TRBD1|TRBV5-5
TGTGCCAGCAGCTTGGGTCAGGGGGCTCAACAGCCCCAGCATTTT
CASSLGQGAQQPQHF
>13|NA|TRBJ2-7|NA|TRBV19
TGTGCCAGTACAGCGGTGGGGTCCTACGAGCAGTACTTC
CASTAVGSYEQYF
>13|NA|TRBJ1-1|TRBD1|TRBV30
TGTGCCTGGAGTCGGGACAGGGGGGCTGAAGCTTTCTTT
CAWSRDRGAEAFF
>14|NA|TRBJ1-2|TRBD1|TRBV5-4
TGTGCCAGCAGCATACCCGGGACAGGGAATGGCTACACCTTC
CASSIPGTGNGYTF
>15|NA|TRBJ1-3|NA|TRBV2
TGTGCCAGCAGTGTCCGGGGGGGCTCTGGAAACACCATATATTTT
CASSVRGGSGNTIYF
>11|NA|TRBJ2-7|NA|TRBV10-1
TGCGCCACTACGCCAGGGTACGAGCAGTACTTC
CATTPGYEQYF
>16|NA|TRBJ2-3|TRBD2|TRBV7-2
TGTGCCAGCAGCTTTCTAGCGGGTATCCCCACAGATACGCAGTATTTT
CASSFLAGIPTDTQYF
>19|NA|TRBJ2-1|TRBD1|TRBV5-8
TGTGCCAGCAGCTTGTCTATGACAGGGGGATTAAGGGTCGACAATGAGCAGTTCTTC
CASSLSMTGGLRVDNEQFF
>15|once|TRBJ1-4|NA|TRBV18
TGTGCCAGCTCACCACGGGGGCTTGGTAATGAAAAACTGTTTTTT
CASSPRGLGNEKLFF
>13|NA|TRBJ2-1|NA|TRBV19
TGTGCCAGTAGCAGTAGGGGCTACAATGAGCAGTTCTTC
CASSSRGYNEQFF
>16|once|TRBJ2-1|NA|TRBV7-6
TGTGCCAGCAGCTCCGTTTTGGGAGAATCCCGTAGTGAGCAGTTCTTC
CASSSVLGESRSEQFF
>14|NA|TRBJ1-2|TRBD1|TRBV5-6
TGTGCCAGCAGCTCGACAGGGGCCATCGATGGCTACACCTTC
CASSSTGAIDGYTF
>13|NA|TRBJ1-4|NA|TRBV23-1
TGCGCCAGCGTGGAGAACAGGGATGAAAAACTGTTTTTT
CASVENRDEKLFF
>17|once|TRBJ2-7|NA|TRBV21-1
TGTGCCAGCAGCAAAGTGGGGGTAGCGGGAGGCTGCCACGAGCAGTACTTC
CASSKVGVAGGCHEQYF
>17|NA|TRBJ1-3|TRBD1|TRBV4-2
TGTGCCAGCAGCCAAGGGGGACGACAGGGGGCGGGAAACACCATATATTTT
CASSQGGRQGAGNTIYF
>14|NA|TRBJ1-2|NA|TRBV4-3
TGCGCCAGCAGCCAAGATCGGTCCTTCTATGGCTACACCTTC
CASSQDRSFYGYTF
>15|once|TRBJ1-4|TRBD1|TRBV15
TGTGCCACCAGCAGAGACGCAGGGGGCGGTGAAAAACTGTTTTTT
CATSRDAGGGEKLFF
>16|NA|TRBJ2-6|TRBD1|TRBV19
TGTGCCAGTCTCCGGACAGGGGCGCTTGGGGCCAACGTCCTGACTTTC
CASLRTGALGANVLTF
>17|NA|TRBJ2-3|TRBD2|TRBV10-3
TGTGCCATCAGTGAGTCGGGCCCAGCGGGAGGTTCAGATACGCAGTATTTT
CAISESGPAGGSDTQYF
>12|NA|TRBJ1-2|NA|TRBV29-1
TGCAGCGTCTTCGGTACAGTCTATGGCTACACCTTC
CSVFGTVYGYTF
>16|NA|TRBJ2-1|TRBD2|TRBV13
TGTGCCAGCAGCTTAGGTGGCCTAGCGGGAGTGGATGAGCAGTTCTTC
CASSLGGLAGVDEQFF
>12|NA|TRBJ2-3|NA|TRBV2
TGTGCCAGCAGCCGTAGCGCAGATACGCAGTATTTT
CASSRSADTQYF
>15|NA|TRBJ2-7|TRBD2|TRBV27
TGTGCCAGCAGTTTAGTGCGGGAGGGCCCTCACGAGCAGTACTTC
CASSLVREGPHEQYF
>13|NA|TRBJ2-5|NA|TRBV11-2
TGTGCCAGCTCTAGCGTCCCAAAAGAGACCCAGTACTTC
CASSSVPKETQYF
>12|NA|TRBJ1-1|NA|TRBV12-3/TRBV12-4
TGTGCCAGCAGTTCTGAAAATCCTCGGGCTTTCTTT
CASSSENPRAFF
>19|NA|TRBJ1-6|NA|TRBV27
TGTGCCAGCAGTTTAAAGCGAGAGAGGGCTGGGGTTAGGAAGACACCCCTCCACTTT
CASSLKRERAGVRKTPLHF
>15|NA|TRBJ2-1|TRBD1|TRBV27
TGTGCCAGCAGTTTAGACAGGGTTACCTACAATGAGCAGTTCTTC
CASSLDRVTYNEQFF
>12|NA|TRBJ2-3|NA|TRBV11-2
TGTGCCAGCAGCTCAGGTGGAGATACGCAGTATTTT
CASSSGGDTQYF
>13|NA|TRBJ1-6|NA|TRBV3-1/TRBV3-2
TGTGCCAGCGAGGGAGAGGGGGACTCACCCCTCCACTTT
CASEGEGDSPLHF
>16|NA|TRBJ2-2|TRBD2|TRBV6-2/TRBV6-3
TGTGCCAGCAGTTACGGAGCGGGATCGAACACCGGGGAGCTGTTTTTT
CASSYGAGSNTGELFF
>15|NA|TRBJ2-3|NA|TRBV5-1
TGCGCCAGCAGCCCGGATCTTTTTGAGGCAGATACGCAGTATTTT
CASSPDLFEADTQYF
>17|once|TRBJ2-2|TRBD1|TRBV11-1
TGTGCCAGCAGCTCAGCCTGGACAGGGTCGGACACCGGGGAGCTGTTTTTT
CASSSAWTGSDTGELFF
>15|NA|TRBJ2-1|TRBD2|TRBV6-4
TGTGCCAGCAGCCAGACTAGCGGGGTCTACAATGAGCAGTTCTTC
CASSQTSGVYNEQFF
>14|NA|TRBJ2-3|NA|TRBV11-3
TGTGCCAGCAGCTTAGCCTTCAGCACAGATACGCAGTATTTT
CASSLAFSTDTQYF
>14|NA|TRBJ1-5|TRBD1|TRBV18
TGTGCCAGCTCACCACCGGACAGGAATCAGCCCCAGCATTTT
CASSPPDRNQPQHF
>15|NA|TRBJ1-3|TRBD1|TRBV7-2
TGTGCCAGCAGCACCTGGACAGGGGTCGGAAACACCATATATTTT
CASSTWTGVGNTIYF
>14|once|TRBJ2-1|NA|TRBV9
TGTGCCAGCAGCGTAAGGTTCGAGGCCAATGAGCAGTTCTTC
CASSVRFEANEQFF
>18|once|TRBJ2-1|TRBD2|TRBV7-6
TGTGCCAGCAGCTTAGTGCCCCGGACTAGCGGGAGCTACAATGAGCAGTTCTTC
CASSLVPRTSGSYNEQFF
>16|NA|TRBJ2-3|NA|TRBV28
TGTGCCCACGGGGGGCCCCCGGCTTCCGGCACAGATACGCAGTATTTT
CAHGGPPASGTDTQYF